Listed below are T cell receptor beta chains from one sample, sequenced in a study of blood T cell repertoires in COVID-19. Sequencing was performed with immunoSEQ multiplex PCR; in TCRdb, only in-frame clones are kept and a portion is missing. The table lists about 93,000 clones, roughly 90% of them singletons, with roughly 1.5% in the top ten. The specimen sequenced was peripheral blood. The origin of the receptors is a human donor with active COVID-19. The donor label of this sample is uncertain. CDR3s include the opening cysteine and the closing phenylalanine or tryptophan. A row's size may be missing; if present it is once, few, many or a size class.

cdr3_aa,clone_size,j_call,v_call
CASSPTVTSYEQYF,-,TRBJ2-7,TRBV18
CASSFGQGEAFF,-,TRBJ1-1,TRBV6-5
CASSFLAGDYNEQFF,-,TRBJ2-1,TRBV2
CASSPRQGHYGYTF,-,TRBJ1-2,TRBV14
CASVARNTGELFF,-,TRBJ2-2,TRBV2
CASSQAQGRGTDTQYF,-,TRBJ2-3,TRBV4-1
CAIRDGGLSYEQYF,few,TRBJ2-7,TRBV10-3
CASSYAHLAYEQYF,-,TRBJ2-7,TRBV6-2/TRBV6-3
CASSMRGRGATNEKLFF,-,TRBJ1-4,TRBV19
CSVMTSGGYTGELFF,-,TRBJ2-2,TRBV29-1
CASSPIAGGRNEKLFF,-,TRBJ1-4,TRBV9
CASSLTGVGPQHF,-,TRBJ1-5,TRBV7-9
CASSWTETSGGYTDTQYF,-,TRBJ2-3,TRBV5-1
CASSLTGTGNYGYTF,-,TRBJ1-2,TRBV6-5
CASSLQGFGTEAFF,-,TRBJ1-1,TRBV7-2
CASSQGTQKLFF,-,TRBJ1-4,TRBV3-1/TRBV3-2
CASSPNNSPLHF,-,TRBJ1-6,TRBV12-3/TRBV12-4
CASSPGVGQRETQYF,-,TRBJ2-5,TRBV9
CASSQSENRGQTDTQYF,once,TRBJ2-3,TRBV23-1
CASSYSGSSYNEQFF,-,TRBJ2-1,TRBV9
CASSLKPSGSGYEQYF,-,TRBJ2-7,TRBV7-6
CASSADRSGKLFF,-,TRBJ1-4,TRBV7-2
CASSLSAEDYEQYF,-,TRBJ2-7,TRBV27
CASSSQTGDYGYTF,-,TRBJ1-2,TRBV27
CASSLDVSSGGYEQYF,-,TRBJ2-7,TRBV7-2
CASSIEGLPGTEAFF,-,TRBJ1-1,TRBV19
CASSLGAGAGELFF,-,TRBJ2-2,TRBV4-3
CASSQLGDRQETQYF,once,TRBJ2-5,TRBV7-7
CASSFAPLAGATYNEQFF,-,TRBJ2-1,TRBV28
CAIMEQGALNTEAFF,-,TRBJ1-1,TRBV6-6
CASSITSGGTYNEQFF,-,TRBJ2-1,TRBV19
CASSHGTANNSPLHF,-,TRBJ1-6,TRBV11-2
CASTGTGGTSQPQHF,-,TRBJ1-5,TRBV28
CASRPTGTGVPGELFF,-,TRBJ2-2,TRBV2
CASSYLAGTSGVSTDTQYF,-,TRBJ2-3,TRBV6-2/TRBV6-3
CASGSFPLTSGGVEQFF,-,TRBJ2-1,TRBV12-5
CASRQWGDAKNIQYF,-,TRBJ2-4,TRBV27
CASSLERLRYGYTF,-,TRBJ1-2,TRBV5-5
CASSGQGNQPQHF,-,TRBJ1-5,TRBV7-2
CASSESTFAGTEAFF,-,TRBJ1-1,TRBV10-1
CASRKGVGGNQPQHF,-,TRBJ1-5,TRBV7-6
CASSEPAGGGSPLHF,-,TRBJ1-6,TRBV6-1
CASSQDHPSGGSFEQYF,-,TRBJ2-7,TRBV3-1/TRBV3-2
CATHRRGSNTEAFF,-,TRBJ1-1,TRBV15
CASSLEGGGSYNEQFF,-,TRBJ2-1,TRBV5-1
CASSQTLAGGQIDTQYF,-,TRBJ2-3,TRBV4-3
CASSQETSGVPDTQYF,few,TRBJ2-3,TRBV4-2
CASSLLTGVVYEQYF,-,TRBJ2-7,TRBV11-2
CASSIRGSGNTIYF,-,TRBJ1-3,TRBV19
CASSEYQGSPLHF,-,TRBJ1-6,TRBV28
CASSIGGTPPFEQYF,few,TRBJ2-7,TRBV19
CASSAVQGASSPLHF,-,TRBJ1-6,TRBV27
CASSLAGTAFYGYTF,-,TRBJ1-2,TRBV7-8
CASSLTGLGTNEKLFF,-,TRBJ1-4,TRBV5-6
CASSQGLSAPREQFF,-,TRBJ2-1,TRBV4-1
CASSPLDSGVSDTQYF,-,TRBJ2-3,TRBV18
CASTAGSAGREQYF,-,TRBJ2-7,TRBV2
CASSQDLRQWGYGYTF,-,TRBJ1-2,TRBV4-1